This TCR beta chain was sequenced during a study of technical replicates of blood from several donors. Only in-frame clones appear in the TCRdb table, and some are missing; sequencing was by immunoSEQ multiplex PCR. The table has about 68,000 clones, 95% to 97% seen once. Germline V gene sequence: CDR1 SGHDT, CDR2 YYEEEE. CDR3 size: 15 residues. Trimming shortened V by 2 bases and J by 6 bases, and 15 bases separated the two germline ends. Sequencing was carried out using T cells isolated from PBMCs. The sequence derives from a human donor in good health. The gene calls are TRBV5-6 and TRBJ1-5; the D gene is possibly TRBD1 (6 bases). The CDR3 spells CASSFAGGGTQPQHF. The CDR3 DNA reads TGTGCCAGCAGCTTTGCGGGAGGGGGTACTCAGCCCCAGCATTTT.